The source of this T cell receptor beta chain is a study of blood T cell repertoires in COVID-19 (dated by TCRdb to the early 2020s). Turning to the overall study: Samples covering the acute and convalescent phases of COVID-19 were provided by collaborators in the United States, Italy and Spain. The prospective study material was composed of cDNA or gDNA derived from T cells, B-cell-depleted T cells, or PBMCs. The sample metadata nearly always contained a de-identified subject ID, COVID-19 status, age in years and sex. The dataset comprised deeply sampled blood TCRbeta repertoires from subjects exposed to, actively infected with, or recovered from COVID-19. A freely available public database, intended as a resource for researchers studying the immune response to SARS-CoV-2, is where the repertoires were released. Samples came from the ongoing ImmuneRACE study (first 160 participants) plus 1,254 subjects from 6 global collaborators. HLA class I and class II types, where available, came from metadata supplied by the sample provider rather than from assay-based typing.

CDR1 and CDR2, per the germline V gene, are SGHRS and YFSETQ. From its cysteine to its phenylalanine, the CDR3 spans 15 amino acids. This entry keeps only the CDR3 DNA: 45 bases, framed from base 1. V lost 0 bases and J lost 10 bases, and the count of bases not matched to a germline gene is 4. Collaborating institutions collected whole blood in K2EDTA tubes following their own protocols. For TCRbeta analysis, collaborator samples were shipped as frozen whole blood, as isolated PBMCs, or as DNA extracted from either sample type. TCRbeta CDR3 regions were amplified from genomic DNA by means of the immunoSEQ Assay, a bias-controlled multiplex PCR. The published analysis was carried out like this. Nucleated cell counts per sample were estimated from amplification of reference gene primers within the assay. To quantify the absolute abundance of each unique TCRbeta CDR3 rearrangement, sequence reads were collapsed and filtered. For each sample, productive Simpson clonality was calculated by taking the square root of Simpson's diversity index across productive rearrangements. TCRdb obtained this table from immuneACCESS and retained in-frame rearrangements with V and J assigned. These tables miss some clones; where compared with another copy, unresolved V genes account for less than half of the shortfall, and the remainder is unexplained. The V and J calls and the clone size are those of that table, but D and trimming were determined from the DNA. The sample table shows about 210,000 clones, and roughly 81% are seen once. The ten largest clonotypes hold around 7.3% of the sample.

Remarks on this clone: There is no known antigen for this receptor. Base qualities are not at hand, and no much larger clone is one base apart.

What the work shows at the level of the full study, not this receptor alone: The quantity of clinical and demographic metadata differed by source and by participant and was supplied without curation.

The chain joins TRBV5-1 to TRBJ1-6; the junction holds 10 bases that match TRBD1. This clonotype was sampled from a woman aged 50 to 60 with active or convalescent COVID-19. Sequenced input: peripheral blood. The CDR3 region has the sequence CASSLGQGAGSPLHF. The nucleotides read TGCGCCAGCAGCTTGGGACAGGGGGCCGGGTCACCCCTCCACTTT.